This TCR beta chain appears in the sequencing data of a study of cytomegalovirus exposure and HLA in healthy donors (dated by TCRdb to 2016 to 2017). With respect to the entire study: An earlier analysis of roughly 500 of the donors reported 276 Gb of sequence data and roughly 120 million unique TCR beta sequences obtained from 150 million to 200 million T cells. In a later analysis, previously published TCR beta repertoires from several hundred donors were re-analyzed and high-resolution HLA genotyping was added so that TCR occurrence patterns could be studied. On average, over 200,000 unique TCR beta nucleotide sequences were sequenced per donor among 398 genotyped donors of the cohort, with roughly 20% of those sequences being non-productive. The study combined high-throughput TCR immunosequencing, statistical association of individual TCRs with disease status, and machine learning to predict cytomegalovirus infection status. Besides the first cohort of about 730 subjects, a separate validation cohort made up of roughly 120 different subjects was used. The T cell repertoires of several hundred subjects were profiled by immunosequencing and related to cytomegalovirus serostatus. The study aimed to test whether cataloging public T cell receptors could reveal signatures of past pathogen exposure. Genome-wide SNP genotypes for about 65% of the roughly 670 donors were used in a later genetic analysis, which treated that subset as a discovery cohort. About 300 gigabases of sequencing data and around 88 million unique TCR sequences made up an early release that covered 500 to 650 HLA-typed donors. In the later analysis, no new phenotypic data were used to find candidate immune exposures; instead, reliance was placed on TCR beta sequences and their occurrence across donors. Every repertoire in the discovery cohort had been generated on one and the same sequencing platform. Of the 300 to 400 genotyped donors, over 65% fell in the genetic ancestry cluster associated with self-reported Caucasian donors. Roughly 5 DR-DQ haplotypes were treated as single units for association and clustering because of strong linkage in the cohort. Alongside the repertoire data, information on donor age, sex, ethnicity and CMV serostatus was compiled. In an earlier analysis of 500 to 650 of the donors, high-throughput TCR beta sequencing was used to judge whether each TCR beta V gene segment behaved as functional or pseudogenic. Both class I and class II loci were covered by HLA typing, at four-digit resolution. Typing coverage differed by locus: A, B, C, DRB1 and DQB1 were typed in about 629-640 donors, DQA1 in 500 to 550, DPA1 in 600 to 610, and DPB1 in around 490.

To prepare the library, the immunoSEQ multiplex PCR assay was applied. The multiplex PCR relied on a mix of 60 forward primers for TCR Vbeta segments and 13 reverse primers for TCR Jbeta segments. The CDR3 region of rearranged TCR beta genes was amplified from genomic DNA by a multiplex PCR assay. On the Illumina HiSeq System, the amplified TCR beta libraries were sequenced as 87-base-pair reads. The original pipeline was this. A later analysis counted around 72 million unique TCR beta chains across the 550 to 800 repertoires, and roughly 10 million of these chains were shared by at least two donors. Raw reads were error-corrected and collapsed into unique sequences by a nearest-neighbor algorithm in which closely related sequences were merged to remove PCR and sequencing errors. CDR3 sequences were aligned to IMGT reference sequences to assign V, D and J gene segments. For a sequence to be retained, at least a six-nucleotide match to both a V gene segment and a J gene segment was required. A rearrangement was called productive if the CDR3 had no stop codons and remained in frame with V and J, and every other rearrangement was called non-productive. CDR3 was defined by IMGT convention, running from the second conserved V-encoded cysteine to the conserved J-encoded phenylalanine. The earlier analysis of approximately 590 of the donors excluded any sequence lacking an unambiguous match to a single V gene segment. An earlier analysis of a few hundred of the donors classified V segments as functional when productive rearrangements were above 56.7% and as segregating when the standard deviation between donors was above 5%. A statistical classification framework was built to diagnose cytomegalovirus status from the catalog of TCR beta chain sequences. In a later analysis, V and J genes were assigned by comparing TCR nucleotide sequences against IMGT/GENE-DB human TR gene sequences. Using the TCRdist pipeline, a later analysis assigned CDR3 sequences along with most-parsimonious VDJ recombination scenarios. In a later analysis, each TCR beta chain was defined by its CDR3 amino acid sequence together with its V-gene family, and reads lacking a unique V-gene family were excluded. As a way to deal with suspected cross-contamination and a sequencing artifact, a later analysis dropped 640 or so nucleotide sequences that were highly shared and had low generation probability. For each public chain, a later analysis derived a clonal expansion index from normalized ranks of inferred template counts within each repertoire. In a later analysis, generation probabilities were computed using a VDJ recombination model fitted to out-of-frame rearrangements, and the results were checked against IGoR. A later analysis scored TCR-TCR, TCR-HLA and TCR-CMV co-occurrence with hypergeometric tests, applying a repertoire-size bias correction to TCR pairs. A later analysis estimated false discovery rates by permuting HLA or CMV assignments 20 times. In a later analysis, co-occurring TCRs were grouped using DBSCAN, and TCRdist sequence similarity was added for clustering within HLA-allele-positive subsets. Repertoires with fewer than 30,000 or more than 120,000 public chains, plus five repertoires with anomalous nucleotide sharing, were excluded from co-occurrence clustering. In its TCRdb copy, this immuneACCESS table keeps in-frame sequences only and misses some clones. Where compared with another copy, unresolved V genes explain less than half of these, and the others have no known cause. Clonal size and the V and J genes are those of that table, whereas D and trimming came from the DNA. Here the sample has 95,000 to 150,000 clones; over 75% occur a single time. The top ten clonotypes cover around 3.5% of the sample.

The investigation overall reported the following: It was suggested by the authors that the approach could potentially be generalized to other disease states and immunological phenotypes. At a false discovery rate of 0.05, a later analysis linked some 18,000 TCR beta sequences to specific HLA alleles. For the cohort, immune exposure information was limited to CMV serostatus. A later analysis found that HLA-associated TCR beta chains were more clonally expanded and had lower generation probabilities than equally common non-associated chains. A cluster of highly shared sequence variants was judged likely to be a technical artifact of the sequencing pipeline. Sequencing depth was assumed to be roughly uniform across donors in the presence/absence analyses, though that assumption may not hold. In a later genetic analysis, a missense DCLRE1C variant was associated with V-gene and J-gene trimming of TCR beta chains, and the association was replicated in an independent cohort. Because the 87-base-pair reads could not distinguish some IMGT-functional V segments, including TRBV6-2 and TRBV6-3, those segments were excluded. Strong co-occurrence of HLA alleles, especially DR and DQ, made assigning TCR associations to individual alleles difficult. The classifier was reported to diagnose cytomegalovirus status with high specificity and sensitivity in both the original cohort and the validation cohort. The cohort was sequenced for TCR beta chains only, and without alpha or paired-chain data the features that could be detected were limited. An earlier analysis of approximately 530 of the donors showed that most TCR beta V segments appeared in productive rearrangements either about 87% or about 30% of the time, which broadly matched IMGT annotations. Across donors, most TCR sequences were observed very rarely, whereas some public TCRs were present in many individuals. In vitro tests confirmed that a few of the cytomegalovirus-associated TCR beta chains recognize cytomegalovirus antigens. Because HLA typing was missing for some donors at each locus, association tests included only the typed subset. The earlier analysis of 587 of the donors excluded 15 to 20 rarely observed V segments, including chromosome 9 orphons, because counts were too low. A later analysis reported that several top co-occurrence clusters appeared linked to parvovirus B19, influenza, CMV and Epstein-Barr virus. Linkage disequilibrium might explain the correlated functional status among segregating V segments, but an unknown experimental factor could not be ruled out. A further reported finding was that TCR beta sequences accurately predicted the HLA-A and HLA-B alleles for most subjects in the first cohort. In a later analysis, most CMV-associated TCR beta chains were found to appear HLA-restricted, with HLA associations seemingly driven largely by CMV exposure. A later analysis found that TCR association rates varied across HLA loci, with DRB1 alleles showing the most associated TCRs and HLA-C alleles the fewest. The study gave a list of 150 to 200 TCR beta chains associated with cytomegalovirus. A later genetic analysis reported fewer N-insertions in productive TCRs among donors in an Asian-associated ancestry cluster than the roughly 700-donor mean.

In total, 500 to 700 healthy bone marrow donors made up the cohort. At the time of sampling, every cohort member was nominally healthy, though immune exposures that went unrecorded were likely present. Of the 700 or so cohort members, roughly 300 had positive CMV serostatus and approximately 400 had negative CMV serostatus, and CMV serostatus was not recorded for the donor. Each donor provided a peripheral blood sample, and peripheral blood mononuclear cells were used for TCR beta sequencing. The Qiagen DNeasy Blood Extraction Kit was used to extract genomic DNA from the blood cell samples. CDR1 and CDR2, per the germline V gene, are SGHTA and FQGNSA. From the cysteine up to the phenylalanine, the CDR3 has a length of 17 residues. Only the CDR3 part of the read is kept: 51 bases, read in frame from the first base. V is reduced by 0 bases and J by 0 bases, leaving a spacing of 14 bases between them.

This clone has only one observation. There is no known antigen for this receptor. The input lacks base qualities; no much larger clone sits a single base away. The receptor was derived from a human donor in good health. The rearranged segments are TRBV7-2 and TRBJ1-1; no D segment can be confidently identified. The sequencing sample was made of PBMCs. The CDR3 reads CASSLAAAVYMNTEAFF. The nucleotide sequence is TGTGCCAGCAGCTTAGCGGCGGCAGTATATATGAACACTGAAGCTTTCTTT.